Given below is one T cell receptor (beta chain) in context. A junction boundary mismatches the germline segment, possibly from a read error. Repertoires were generated with immunoSEQ multiplex PCR, while TCRdb's copy carries only in-frame clones and drops some. The table records about 79,000 clones, around 85% of them present only once. This sample stems from a study of OX40 agonist ivuxolimab in advanced cancers. At the level of the study: Therapy given before enrollment (anti-PD-1, anti-PD-L1 or anti-CTLA-4) was allowed, and around 40% had some.

The receptor was derived from an adult with an advanced solid tumor such as melanoma, head and neck, liver or kidney cancer. Material: CD4+ or CD8+ T cells sorted from blood, obtained in a trial of the OX40 agonist ivuxolimab.

This CDR3 reads CASSSISGTVAYDEQFF. CDR3 DNA: TGTGCCAGCAGTTCTATATCCGGGACAGTAGCCTACGATGAGCAGTTCTTC. The V gene is TRBV28, the J gene TRBJ2-1, with TRBD1 identical over 7 bases. CDR3 length: 17 amino acids. The V gene's germline CDR1 is MDHEN and CDR2 SYDVKM.